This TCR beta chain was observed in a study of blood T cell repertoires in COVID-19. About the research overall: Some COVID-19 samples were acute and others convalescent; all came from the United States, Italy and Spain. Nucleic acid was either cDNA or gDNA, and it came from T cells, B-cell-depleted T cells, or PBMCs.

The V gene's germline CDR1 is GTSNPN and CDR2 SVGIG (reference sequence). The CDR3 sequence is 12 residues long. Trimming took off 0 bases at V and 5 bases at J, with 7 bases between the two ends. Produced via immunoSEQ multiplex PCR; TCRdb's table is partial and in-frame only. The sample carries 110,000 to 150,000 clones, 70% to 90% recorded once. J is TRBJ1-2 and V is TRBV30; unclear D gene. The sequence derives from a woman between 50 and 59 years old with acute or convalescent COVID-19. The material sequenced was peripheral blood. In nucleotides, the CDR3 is TGTGCCTGGAGTGTTGGAGGGTATGGCTACACCTTC. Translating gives CAWSVGGYGYTF.